This T cell receptor beta chain was obtained from a study of cytomegalovirus exposure and HLA in healthy donors. V dropped 4 bases and J dropped 4; count of bases not matched to a gene: 8. CDR1 and CDR2 (germline): SNHLY, FYNNEI. This CDR3 contains 18 residues. The PCR had 60 Vbeta and 13 Jbeta primers. The table came from immunoSEQ multiplex PCR; TCRdb's copy has only in-frame clones and leaves some out. The table records under 200,000 clones, approximately 78% of them present only once. V gene TRBV2 combines with J gene TRBJ2-2; 14 bases agree with TRBD2. This clonotype was sampled from a woman aged 18-29 years in good health and CMV-seronegative. Sequenced sample: PBMCs. The CDR3: CASSARGLAGVGTGELFF. The CDR3 nucleotides are TGTGCCAGCAGTGCGCGGGGACTAGCGGGAGTCGGCACCGGGGAGCTGTTTTTT.